These 13 T cell receptor beta chains were all obtained from the same sample, sequenced in a study of T cell changes during pregnancy in multiple sclerosis. Sequencing was performed with immunoSEQ multiplex PCR; in TCRdb, only in-frame clones are kept and a portion is missing. The sample consists of some 36,000 clones, roughly 90% of them appearing once. The input for sequencing was CD4+ T cells from peripheral blood mononuclear cells, taken in the second trimester of pregnancy. Source of these receptors: a female donor with multiple sclerosis, enrolled in a pregnancy study.

The table lists this clone with a count of one. V gene TRBV7-2 combines with J gene TRBJ1-2, with D maybe TRBD1 (6 bases). Germline assignment: CDR1 SGHTA and CDR2 FQGNSA. This CDR3 has 15 amino acids. Trimming cost V 6 bases and J 7 bases, with 21 bases left between them. DNA for the CDR3: TGTGCCAGCAGGCCCGCAGGGGTAGTCGGGACTGGCTACACCTTC. Protein sequence: CASRPAGVVGTGYTF. The whole variable domain, remainder taken from reference TRBV7-2 and TRBJ1-2, is GAGVSQSPSNKVTEKGKDVELRCDPISGHTALYWYRQSLGQGLEFLIYFQGNSAPDKSGLPSDRFSAERTGGSVSTLTIQRTQQEDSAVYLCASRPAGVVGTGYTFGSGTRLTVV.

The chain couples TRBV7-3 to TRBJ1-6; 8 bases are a match to TRBD1. The CDR3 has 15 residues. V lost 3 bases and J lost 7; bases outside the gene matches: 5. Germline V lookup: CDR1 SGHTA, CDR2 FQGTGA. CDR3 DNA sequence: TGTGCCAGCAGCTTCCGACAGGGGCAAAATTCACCCCTCCACTTT. This gives the protein CASSFRQGQNSPLHF.

J is TRBJ2-5 and V is TRBV2; 9 bases are shared with TRBD1. Trimming removed 3 bases from V and 5 bases from J; junction bases left unmatched: 13. The CDR3 runs to 17 residues. Germline lookup yields CDR1 SNHLY and CDR2 FYNNEI. The CDR3 bases are TGTGCCAGCAGTGAGGTTTCCTGGGACAGGGAATGGGAGACCCAGTACTTC. Amino acids: CASSEVSWDREWETQYF.

V gene TRBV4-2 combines with J gene TRBJ1-3, with D possibly being TRBD1 (6 bases). Trimming left V 1 base short and J 7 bases short, with 17 bases between. Per the germline V gene, CDR1 is LGHNA and CDR2 is YNFKEQ. The CDR3 is 16 residues long. Here the CDR3 DNA reads TGTGCCAGCAGCCAAGCCTCACAGGGAGTTCTCAACACCATATATTTT. It encodes CASSQASQGVLNTIYF.

V and J are TRBV6-5 and TRBJ2-7, with 8 bases lining up with TRBD1. The germline V gene has CDR1 MNHEY and CDR2 SVGAGI. Losses at the gene ends were 5 bases for V and 1 base for J; bases not matched to a gene: 7. This CDR3 has 15 residues. The CDR3 sequence: CASSPRGQGSYEQYF. The CDR3 region has the DNA TGTGCCAGCAGTCCCAGGGGGCAAGGGTCCTACGAGCAGTACTTC.

This rearrangement joins TRBV28 to TRBJ1-3; tentative D call: TRBD1 (6 bases). The CDR3 spans 14 residues. CDR1 and CDR2 from the germline V gene are MDHEN and SYDVKM. Trimming left V 6 bases short and J 8 bases short, with 17 bases between. CDR3 protein: CASSQKQGRDTIYF. The CDR3 DNA follows: TGTGCCAGCAGCCAAAAACAGGGTCGGGACACCATATATTTT. The full variable domain, with the rest looked up from reference TRBV28 and TRBJ1-3, is DVKVTQSSRYLVKRTGEKVFLECVQDMDHENMFWYRQDPGLGLRLIYFSYDVKMKEKGDIPEGYSVSREKKERFSLILESASTNQTSMYLCASSQKQGRDTIYFGEGSWLTVV.

The chain joins TRBV7-2 to TRBJ1-1; D remains unclear. There are 13 residues in the CDR3. The germline V gene has CDR1 SGHTA and CDR2 FQGNSA. Deletions cut 3 bases from V and 1 base from J, with 6 bases between. The CDR3 sequence is CASSFNRNTEAFF. DNA of the CDR3: TGTGCCAGCAGCTTCAACAGGAACACTGAAGCTTTCTTT.

The V gene is TRBV4-1, the J gene TRBJ2-5; D is ambiguous. Germline CDR1 reads MGHRA; CDR2 reads YSYEKL. V dropped 0 bases and J dropped 3 bases, with 5 bases sitting between them. This CDR3 is built from 13 residues. The DNA for the CDR3 is TGCGCCAGCAGCCAAGATCGCGAAGAGACCCAGTACTTC. The encoded protein is CASSQDREETQYF.

The V gene is TRBV5-4, the J gene TRBJ2-1; 8 nucleotides match TRBD2. Germline V gene data show CDR1 as SGHNT and CDR2 as YYREEE (reference sequence). The CDR3 is 15 residues long. After removal of 0 bases from V and 12 bases from J, the junction contained 11 bases not matched to a gene. In DNA form, the CDR3 reads TGTGCCAGCAGCTTGGTAAGTAGCGGGATTAATTCGCAGTTCTTC. Its protein is CASSLVSSGINSQFF.

The rearrangement uses TRBV21-1 and TRBJ2-2; the table's TRBD1 call for D was not verified on the DNA. TRBV21-1 corresponds to a pseudogene. This CDR3 has 14 residues. CDR3 amino acids: CASSNRGRTGELFF. The CDR3 bases are TGTGCCAGCAGCAACAGGGGGCGCACCGGGGAGCTGTTTTTT.

The table lists this clone with a count of one. The V call is TRBV9, the J call TRBJ2-7; a possible D gene is TRBD2 (6 bases). V shed 0 bases and J shed 7 bases, with 14 bases lying between them. CDR3 length: 14 residues. Germline V gene lookup returns CDR1 SGDLS and CDR2 YYNGEE. The CDR3, as DNA: TGTGCCAGCAGCGTAGGGGGGGACCTGGGGGAGCAGTACTTC. As protein: CASSVGGDLGEQYF.

The V call is TRBV10-3, the J call TRBJ1-2, with D possibly TRBD1 on 6 matching bases. Per the germline V gene, CDR1 is ENHRY and CDR2 is SYGVKD. With 0 bases removed from V and 4 bases from J, the gap between germline ends came to 12 bases. The CDR3 is made up of 15 amino acids. For the CDR3, the DNA is TGTGCCATCAGTGAGTCGGGGGGGCCGAGCTATGGCTACACCTTC. This gives the protein CAISESGGPSYGYTF.

This clone was detected once. The germline gene is not matched at one end of the junction; a read error may be the cause. The chain recombines TRBV19 with TRBJ2-7; D unclear. Germline values: CDR1 LNHDA, CDR2 SQIVND (reference sequence). The CDR3 loop spans 13 amino acids. The CDR3 loop is CASSLDTVYEQYF. The CDR3 nucleotides read TGTGCCAGTAGTCTAGACACGGTCTACGAGCAGTACTTC.